What follows are 9 T cell receptor beta chains derived from one specimen sequenced in a study of vaccination and CD4 T cells after COVID-19. With the Oncomine TCR Beta short-read assay, DNA from cultured CD4+ T cells was sequenced. MiXCR was run by TCRdb on the PCR reads, yielding one entry per CDR3 protein. The table records just over 4,000 distinct CDR3 sequences, around 70% of them present only once. Treatment described: roughly 11-day PBMC culture with coronavirus spike peptide pools or control peptides (ViraFEST assay). Gathering of the CD4+ T cells, from the unexposed donor, took place before the COVID-19 pandemic (2011-2018). For these receptors, no antigen is known. Material for sequencing was CD4+ T cells from blood, cultured in vitro. Source of these receptors: a human donor in good health.

The table lists this clonotype with a count of one. Written as DNA, the CDR3 is TGCGCCAGCAGCTTGGACGTGGGGAATTCACCCCTCCACTTT. This translates into CASSLDVGNSPLHF. The J gene is TRBJ1-6, the V gene TRBV5-1, with D uncertain. The ends were cut back, 0 bases at V and 7 bases at J, with 8 bases in the middle. Germline loops: CDR1 SGHRS, CDR2 YFSETQ. This CDR3 has 14 amino acids.

The chain uses TRBV29-1 and TRBJ1-2; TRBD1 might be the D (5 bases). V shed 2 bases and J shed 5 bases, with 12 bases lying between them. CDR3 length equals 13 residues. The germline gives CDR1 SQVTM, CDR2 ANQGSEA. This chain's CDR3 is CSVERSRGYGYTF. The CDR3 region has the DNA TGCAGCGTTGAAAGGAGCCGGGGGTATGGCTACACCTTC.

The J gene is TRBJ1-4, the V gene TRBV15; 8 bases fit TRBD1. Losses at the gene ends were 0 bases for V and 6 bases for J; bases not matched to a gene: 6. Germline V gene sequence: CDR1 LNHNV, CDR2 YYDKDF (reference sequence). The CDR3 sequence is 16 residues long. CDR3 sequence (DNA): TGTGCCACCAGCAGAGAGGCAGGGGGCGGCGATGAAAAACTGTTTTTT. This codes for CATSREAGGGDEKLFF.

In its sample, this clonotype was seen a few times. This rearrangement joins TRBV6-1 to TRBJ1-6, with 7 positions matching TRBD1. The CDR3 covers 16 residues. Germline V lookup: CDR1 MNHNS, CDR2 SASEGT. V was pared by 2 bases and J by 7 bases, with 8 bases of the junction left unmatched. The CDR3 DNA reads TGTGCCAGCAGTGAATACACGGGACAGCTAAATTCACCCCTCCACTTT. Encoded protein: CASSEYTGQLNSPLHF.

The J gene is TRBJ2-1, the V gene TRBV12-3 or TRBV12-4; possibly TRBD2 for D (6 bases). The CDR3 totals 12 residues. V was cut by 6 bases and J by 8 bases, with 11 bases left in between. This chain's CDR3 is CASSRGLHEQFF. The CDR3, as DNA: TGTGCCAGCAGCCGGGGACTCCATGAGCAGTTCTTC.

The gene calls are TRBV2 and TRBJ1-5, with a possible D match to TRBD1 (5 bases). Per the germline V gene, CDR1 is SNHLY and CDR2 is FYNNEI. Trimming cost V 5 bases and J 0 bases, with 11 bases left between them. The CDR3 totals 15 residues. The CDR3 spells CASSSGTGSNQPQHF. As DNA, the CDR3 is TGTGCCAGCAGTAGCGGGACGGGTAGCAATCAGCCCCAGCATTTT. Complete variable domain (other parts from reference TRBV2 and TRBJ1-5): EPEVTQTPSHQVTQMGQEVILRCVPISNHLYFYWYRQILGQKVEFLVSFYNNEISEKSEIFDDQFSVERPDGSNFTLKIRSTKLEDSAMYFCASSSGTGSNQPQHFGDGTRLSIL.

The chain uses TRBV7-2 and TRBJ1-5; D remains ambiguous. V was cut by 0 bases and J by 6 bases, with 9 bases left in between. The CDR3 extends over 14 amino acids. Germline CDR1 and CDR2: SGHTA and FQGNSA. The DNA of the CDR3 is TGTGCCAGCAGCTTAGCGAGGGTTGGTCAGCCCCAGCATTTT. The encoded protein is CASSLARVGQPQHF.

DNA of the CDR3: TGTGCCAGTAGTATCTGGAGTGGGGCCGTCTCCTACGAGCAGTACTTC. It translates to CASSIWSGAVSYEQYF. The genes are TRBV19 and TRBJ2-7, with D possibly TRBD1 on 5 matching bases. Deletions cut 3 bases from V and 0 bases from J, with 15 bases between. CDR3 size: 16 residues. Per the germline V gene, CDR1 is LNHDA and CDR2 is SQIVND (reference sequence). Combining the CDR3 with reference TRBV19 and TRBJ2-7 gives the whole variable domain DGGITQSPKYLFRKEGQNVTLSCEQNLNHDAMYWYRQDPGQGLRLIYYSQIVNDFQKGDIAEGYSVSREKKESFPLTVTSAQKNPTAFYLCASSIWSGAVSYEQYFGPGTRLTVT.

CDR3 sequence (DNA): TGTGCCAGCAGTTCTACCGGGACAGGGCCCTACAATGAGCAGTTCTTC. Its translation is CASSSTGTGPYNEQFF. The gene calls are TRBV12-3 or TRBV12-4 and TRBJ2-1; 9 bases line up with TRBD1. This CDR3 has 16 residues. V trimming: 4 bases; J trimming: 2 bases; junction bases outside the gene matches: 6.